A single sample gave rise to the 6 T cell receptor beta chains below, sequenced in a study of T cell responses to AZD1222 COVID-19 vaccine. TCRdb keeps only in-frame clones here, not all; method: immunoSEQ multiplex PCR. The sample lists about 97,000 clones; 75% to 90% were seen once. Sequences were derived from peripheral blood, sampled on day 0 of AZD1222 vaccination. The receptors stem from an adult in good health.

The CDR3 DNA reads TGTGCCAGCAGCCACTTCGGGGGAGGGGCGATGGAAGCTTTCTTT. This encodes CASSHFGGGAMEAFF. The rearrangement links TRBV16 to TRBJ1-1, with D perhaps matching TRBD1 (5 bases). This CDR3 region has 15 residues. V was clipped by 3 bases and J by 8 bases, with 19 bases between them. Per germline, CDR1 KGHSY and CDR2 FQNENV.

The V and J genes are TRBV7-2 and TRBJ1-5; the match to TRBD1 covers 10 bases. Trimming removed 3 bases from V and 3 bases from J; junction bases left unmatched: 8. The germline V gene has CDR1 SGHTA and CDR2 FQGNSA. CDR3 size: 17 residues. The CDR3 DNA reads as TGTGCCAGCAGCTTCAAGCCGGGACAGGGGACCAATCAGCCCCAGCATTTT. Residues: CASSFKPGQGTNQPQHF.

The CDR3 is CASSLDGTNYGYTF. Here the CDR3 DNA reads TGTGCCAGCAGCTTGGATGGTACCAACTATGGCTACACCTTC. The V gene is TRBV5-4, the J gene TRBJ1-2; D gene ambiguous. The CDR3 has 14 residues. In germline, CDR1 is SGHNT, CDR2 YYREEE (reference sequence). Trimming took off 0 bases at V and 2 bases at J, with 8 bases between the two ends.

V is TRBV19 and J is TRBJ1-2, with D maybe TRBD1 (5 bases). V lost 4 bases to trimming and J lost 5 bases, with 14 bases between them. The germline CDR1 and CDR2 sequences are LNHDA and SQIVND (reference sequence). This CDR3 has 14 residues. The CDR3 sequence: CASSRGTERYGYTF. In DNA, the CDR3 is TGTGCCAGTAGTAGGGGGACTGAGAGGTATGGCTACACCTTC.

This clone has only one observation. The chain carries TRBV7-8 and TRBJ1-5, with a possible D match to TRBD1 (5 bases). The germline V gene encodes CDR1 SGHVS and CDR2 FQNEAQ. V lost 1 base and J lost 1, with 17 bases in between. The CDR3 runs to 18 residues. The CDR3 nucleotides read TGTGCCAGCAGCTTAGAAGGGGTCAGCCCGTTAAGCAATCAGCCCCAGCATTTT. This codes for CASSLEGVSPLSNQPQHF.

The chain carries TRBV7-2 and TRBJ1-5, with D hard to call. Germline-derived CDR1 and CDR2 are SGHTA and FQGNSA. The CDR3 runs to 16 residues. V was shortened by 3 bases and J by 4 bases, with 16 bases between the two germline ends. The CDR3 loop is CASSFEGPPSNQPQHF. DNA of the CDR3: TGTGCCAGCAGCTTTGAGGGCCCCCCAAGTAATCAGCCCCAGCATTTT.